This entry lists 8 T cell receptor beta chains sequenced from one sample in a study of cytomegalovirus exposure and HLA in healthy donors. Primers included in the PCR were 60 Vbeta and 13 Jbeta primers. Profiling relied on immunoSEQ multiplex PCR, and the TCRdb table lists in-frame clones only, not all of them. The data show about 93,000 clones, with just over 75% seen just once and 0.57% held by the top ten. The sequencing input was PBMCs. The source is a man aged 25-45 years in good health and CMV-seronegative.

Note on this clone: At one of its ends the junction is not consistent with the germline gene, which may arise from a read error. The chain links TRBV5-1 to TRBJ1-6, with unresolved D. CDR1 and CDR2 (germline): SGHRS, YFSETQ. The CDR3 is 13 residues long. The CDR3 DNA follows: TGCGCCAGCAGCTTGGAAGGTGGCGGAGACTACAACTTT. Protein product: CASSLEGGGDYNF. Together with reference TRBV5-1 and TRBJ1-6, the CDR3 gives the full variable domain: KAGVTQTPRYLIKTRGQQVTLSCSPISGHRSVSWYQQTPGQGLQFLFEYFSETQRNKGNFPGRFSGRQFSNSRSEMNVSTLELGDSALYLCASSLEGGGDYNFGNGTRLTVT.

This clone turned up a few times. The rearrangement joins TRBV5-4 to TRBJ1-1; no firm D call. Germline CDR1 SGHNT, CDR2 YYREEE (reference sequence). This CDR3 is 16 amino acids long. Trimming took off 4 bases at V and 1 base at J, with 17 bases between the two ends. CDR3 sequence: CASSPWYGVGNTEAFF. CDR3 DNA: TGTGCCAGCAGCCCATGGTACGGGGTGGGGAACACTGAAGCTTTCTTT.

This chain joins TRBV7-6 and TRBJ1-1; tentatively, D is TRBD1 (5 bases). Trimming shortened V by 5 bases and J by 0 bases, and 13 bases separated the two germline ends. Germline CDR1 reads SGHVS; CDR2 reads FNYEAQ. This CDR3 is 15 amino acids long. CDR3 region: CASSTSTVMNTEAFF. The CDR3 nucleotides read TGTGCCAGCAGCACCTCGACAGTCATGAACACTGAAGCTTTCTTT.

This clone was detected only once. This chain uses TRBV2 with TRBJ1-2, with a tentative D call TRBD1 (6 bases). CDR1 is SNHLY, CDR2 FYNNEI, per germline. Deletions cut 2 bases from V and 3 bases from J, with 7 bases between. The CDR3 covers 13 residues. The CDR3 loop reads CASSEYRDYGYTF. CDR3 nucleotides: TGTGCCAGCAGTGAATACAGGGACTATGGCTACACCTTC. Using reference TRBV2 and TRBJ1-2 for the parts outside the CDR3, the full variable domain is EPEVTQTPSHQVTQMGQEVILRCVPISNHLYFYWYRQILGQKVEFLVSFYNNEISEKSEIFDDQFSVERPDGSNFTLKIRSTKLEDSAMYFCASSEYRDYGYTFGSGTRLTVV.

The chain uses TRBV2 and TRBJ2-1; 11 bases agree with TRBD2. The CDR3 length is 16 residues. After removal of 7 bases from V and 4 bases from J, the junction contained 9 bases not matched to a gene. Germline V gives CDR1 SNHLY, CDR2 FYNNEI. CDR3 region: CASNWATSGGYNEQFF. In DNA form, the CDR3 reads TGTGCCAGCAATTGGGCCACTAGCGGGGGTTACAATGAGCAGTTCTTC. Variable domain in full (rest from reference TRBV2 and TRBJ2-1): EPEVTQTPSHQVTQMGQEVILRCVPISNHLYFYWYRQILGQKVEFLVSFYNNEISEKSEIFDDQFSVERPDGSNFTLKIRSTKLEDSAMYFCASNWATSGGYNEQFFGPGTRLTVL.

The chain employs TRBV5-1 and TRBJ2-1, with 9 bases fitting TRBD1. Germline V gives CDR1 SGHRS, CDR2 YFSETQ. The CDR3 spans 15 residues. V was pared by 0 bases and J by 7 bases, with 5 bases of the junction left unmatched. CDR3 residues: CASSLALDRGNEQFF. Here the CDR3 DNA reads TGCGCCAGCAGCTTGGCCCTGGACAGGGGTAATGAGCAGTTCTTC.

As DNA, the CDR3 is TGCGCCAGCAGGGGGGACTCCCCCTACGAGCAGTACTTC. This gives the protein CASRGDSPYEQYF. The rearrangement uses TRBV5-1 and TRBJ2-7; D may be TRBD2 (6 bases). The CDR3 is 13 residues long. The germline gives CDR1 SGHRS, CDR2 YFSETQ. V was shortened by 5 bases and J by 2 bases, with 11 bases between the two germline ends.

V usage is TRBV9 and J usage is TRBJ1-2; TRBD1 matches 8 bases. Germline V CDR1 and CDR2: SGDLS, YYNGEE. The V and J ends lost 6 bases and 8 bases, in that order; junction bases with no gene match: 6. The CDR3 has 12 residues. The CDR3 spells CASNGQGQGYTF. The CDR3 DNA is TGTGCCAGCAACGGACAGGGCCAGGGCTACACCTTC.